The rows below give T cell receptor beta chains drawn from one sample of a study of T and B cells in COVID-19 patients. Each CDR3 protein is one row after TCRdb ran MiXCR on the multiplex PCR reads. This table has about 5,000 distinct CDR3 sequences, over 20% appearing once. Sequencing input: blood. These receptors came from a human donor with active COVID-19. The CDR3 runs from the conserved cysteine through the conserved F or W. A D gene is named only where the DNA matches it firmly. Size values are once, few and many counts, or a class for expanded clones, and some rows have none.

v_call: TRBV5-1
j_call: TRBJ2-7
clone_size: NA
d_call: TRBD2
cdr3_nt: TGCGCCAGCAGCTCGGGACTAGCGGGACTCTACGAGCAGTACTTC
cdr3_aa: CASSSGLAGLYEQYF

v_call: TRBV19
j_call: TRBJ2-1
clone_size: NA
d_call: TRBD1
cdr3_nt: TGTGCCAGTAGTGCACGGACAGGGGATTACAATGAGCAGTTCTTC
cdr3_aa: CASSARTGDYNEQFF

v_call: TRBV6-5
j_call: TRBJ2-7
clone_size: medium-sized
d_call: NA
cdr3_nt: TGTGCCAGCAGGCCTTGGGGACCATCCCCTTCCGAGCAGTACTTC
cdr3_aa: CASRPWGPSPSEQYF

v_call: TRBV20-1
j_call: TRBJ1-4
clone_size: once
d_call: NA
cdr3_nt: TGCAGTGCAAGACAGACAACTAATGAAAAACTGTTTTTT
cdr3_aa: CSARQTTNEKLFF

v_call: TRBV28
j_call: TRBJ2-1
clone_size: NA
d_call: TRBD1
cdr3_nt: TGTGCCAGCAGGGGGACAGGATCCTACAATGAGCAGTTCTTC
cdr3_aa: CASRGTGSYNEQFF

v_call: TRBV20-1
j_call: TRBJ1-1
clone_size: few
d_call: NA
cdr3_nt: TGCAGTGCTAGAGTGGCCGGACTCATGAACACTGAAGCTTTCTTT
cdr3_aa: CSARVAGLMNTEAFF

v_call: TRBV6-2/TRBV6-3
j_call: TRBJ2-1
clone_size: medium-sized
d_call: NA
cdr3_nt: TGTGCCAGCAGTCCTACCCAAGCCGGAGAGCAGTTCTTC
cdr3_aa: CASSPTQAGEQFF

v_call: TRBV14
j_call: TRBJ2-5
clone_size: NA
d_call: NA
cdr3_nt: TGTGCCAGCAGCCATCCCGGACGAGGGGCGGTGGGTAAGACCCAGTACTTC
cdr3_aa: CASSHPGRGAVGKTQYF

v_call: TRBV7-9
j_call: TRBJ2-1
clone_size: many
d_call: TRBD1
cdr3_nt: TGTGCCAGCAGCGCTTCCGGGACAGGCTACTACAATGAGCAGTTCTTC
cdr3_aa: CASSASGTGYYNEQFF

v_call: TRBV7-6
j_call: TRBJ1-5
clone_size: medium-sized
d_call: NA
cdr3_nt: TGTGCCAGCAGCTTAGAGCCAAGGGATCAGCCCCAGCATTTT
cdr3_aa: CASSLEPRDQPQHF

v_call: TRBV6-2/TRBV6-3
j_call: TRBJ1-5
clone_size: NA
d_call: NA
cdr3_nt: TGTGCCAGCAGTTACTCCACTTTTAGCAATCAGCCCCAGCATTTT
cdr3_aa: CASSYSTFSNQPQHF

v_call: TRBV7-2
j_call: TRBJ1-1
clone_size: NA
d_call: TRBD1
cdr3_nt: TGTGCCAGCAGCCTCTTAGGGGGCAACACTGAAGCTTTCTTT
cdr3_aa: CASSLLGGNTEAFF

v_call: TRBV4-3
j_call: TRBJ2-1
clone_size: NA
d_call: NA
cdr3_nt: TGCGCCAGCTGCAGCGGGTCGCATGATGAGCAGTTCTTC
cdr3_aa: CASCSGSHDEQFF

v_call: TRBV5-1
j_call: TRBJ2-2
clone_size: NA
d_call: TRBD2
cdr3_nt: TGCGCCAGCAGCTTGTTGGCTAGCGGGGGCACCGGGGAGCTGTTTTTT
cdr3_aa: CASSLLASGGTGELFF

v_call: TRBV7-9
j_call: TRBJ2-1
clone_size: NA
d_call: NA
cdr3_nt: TGTGCCAGCGTTTCGATTGGTTACAATGAGCAGTTCTTC
cdr3_aa: CASVSIGYNEQFF